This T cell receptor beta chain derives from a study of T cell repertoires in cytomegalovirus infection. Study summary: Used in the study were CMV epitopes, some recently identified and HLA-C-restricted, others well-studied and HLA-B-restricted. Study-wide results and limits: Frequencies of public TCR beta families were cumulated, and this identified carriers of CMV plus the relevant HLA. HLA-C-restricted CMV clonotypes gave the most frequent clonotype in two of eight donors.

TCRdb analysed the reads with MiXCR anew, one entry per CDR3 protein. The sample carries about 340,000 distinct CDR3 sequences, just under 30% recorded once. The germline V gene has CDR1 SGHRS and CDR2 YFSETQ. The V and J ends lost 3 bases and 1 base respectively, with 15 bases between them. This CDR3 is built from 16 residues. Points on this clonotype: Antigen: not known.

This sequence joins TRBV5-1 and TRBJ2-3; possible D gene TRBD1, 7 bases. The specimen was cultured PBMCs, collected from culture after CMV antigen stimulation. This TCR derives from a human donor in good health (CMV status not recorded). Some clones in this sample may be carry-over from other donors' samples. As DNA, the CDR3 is TGCGCCAGCAGCTGGGGACAGACGGGGGGCACAGATACGCAGTATTTT. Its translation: CASSWGQTGGTDTQYF.